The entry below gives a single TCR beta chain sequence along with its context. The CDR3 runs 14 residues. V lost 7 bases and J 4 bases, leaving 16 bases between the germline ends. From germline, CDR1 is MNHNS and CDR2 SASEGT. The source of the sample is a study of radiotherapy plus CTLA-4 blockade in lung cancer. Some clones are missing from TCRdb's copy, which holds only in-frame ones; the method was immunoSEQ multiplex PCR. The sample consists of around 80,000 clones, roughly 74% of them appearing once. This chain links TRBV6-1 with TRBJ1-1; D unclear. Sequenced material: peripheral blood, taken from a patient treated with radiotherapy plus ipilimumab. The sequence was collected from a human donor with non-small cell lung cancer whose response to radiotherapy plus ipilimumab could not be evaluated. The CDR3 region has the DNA TGTGCCAGCATTACTCGAGGGCCAGCCACTGAAGCTTTCTTT. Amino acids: CASITRGPATEAFF.